This T cell receptor beta chain was recovered during a study of shared clonotypes between healthy human individuals. Measured with immunoSEQ multiplex PCR; TCRdb has only the in-frame clones, and not every one. In the table there are about 1.5 million clones, 95% to 99% of which are singletons. The CDR3 covers 15 residues. Germline lookup yields CDR1 LGHNA and CDR2 YSLEER. V was shortened by 0 bases and J by 4 bases, with 10 bases between the two germline ends. The receptor's source is a man younger than 45 in good health. This sequence joins TRBV4-3 and TRBJ2-4; D gene ambiguous. The sample was naive CD4+ T cells sorted from blood. Subset specified: CD45RA+ positively selected. Here the CDR3 reads CASSQDGQGKNIQYF. The CDR3 DNA sequence: TGCGCCAGCAGCCAAGACGGGCAAGGAAAAAACATTCAGTACTTC.